The T cell receptor beta chain described here comes from a study of blood T cell repertoires in COVID-19. As for the study in general: Donors in the United States, Italy and Spain gave samples during acute or convalescent COVID-19.

Germline V gene lookup returns CDR1 KGHSH and CDR2 LQKENI. The CDR3 consists of 15 residues. The V gene lost 0 bases and the J gene lost 4 bases, with 13 bases spanning the gap. Recruits, aged about 18 to 100 years, lived in roughly 22 US areas. Which cohort a participant joined came from the clinical history participants gave. Two consecutive negative NP/OP PCR tests, clearance, or resolved symptoms defined Cohort 3 recovery. Assay used: immunoSEQ multiplex PCR; TCRdb lists only in-frame clones, some missing. Of about 220,000 clones in the sample, around 90% were seen once. The chain couples TRBV18 to TRBJ2-7; D not certain. Sample: PBMCs or T cells enriched from blood (not recorded which). This clonotype was sampled from a woman aged 25 to 39 who had recovered from COVID-19. The CDR3 DNA follows: TGTGCCAGCTCACCACCGAGGATCTCCTCGTACGAGCAGTACTTC. It encodes CASSPPRISSYEQYF.